This paragraph reports one TCR beta chain. This entry belongs to a study of T cells of healthy individuals. TCRdb passed the 5' RACE reads through MiXCR, listing each CDR3 protein once. Of approximately 50,000 distinct CDR3 sequences in the sample, roughly 14% were seen once. The receptor was isolated from a human donor in good health.

The CDR3 loop is CASSEGGTDTQYF. CDR3 DNA sequence: TGTGCCAGCAGTGAAGGGGGAACAGATACGCAGTATTTT. The J gene is TRBJ2-3, the V gene TRBV2; D gene ambiguous. V lost 1 base and J lost 3, with 5 bases in between. The CDR3 length is 13 residues. CDR1 and CDR2 (germline): SNHLY, FYNNEI. Variable domain in full (rest from reference TRBV2 and TRBJ2-3): EPEVTQTPSHQVTQMGQEVILRCVPISNHLYFYWYRQILGQKVEFLVSFYNNEISEKSEIFDDQFSVERPDGSNFTLKIRSTKLEDSAMYFCASSEGGTDTQYFGPGTRLTVL.